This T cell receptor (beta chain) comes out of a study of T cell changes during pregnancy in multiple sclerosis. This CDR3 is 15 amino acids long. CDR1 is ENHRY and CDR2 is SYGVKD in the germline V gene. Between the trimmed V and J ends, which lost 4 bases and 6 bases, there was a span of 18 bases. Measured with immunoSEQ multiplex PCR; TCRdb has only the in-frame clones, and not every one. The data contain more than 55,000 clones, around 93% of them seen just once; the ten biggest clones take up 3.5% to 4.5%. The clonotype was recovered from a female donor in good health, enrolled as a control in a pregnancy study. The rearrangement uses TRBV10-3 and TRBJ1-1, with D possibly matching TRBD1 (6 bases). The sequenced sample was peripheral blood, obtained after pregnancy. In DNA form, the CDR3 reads TGTGCCATCAGTGGGGGGCAGGATTGGGATGCTGAAGCTTTCTTT. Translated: CAISGGQDWDAEAFF.